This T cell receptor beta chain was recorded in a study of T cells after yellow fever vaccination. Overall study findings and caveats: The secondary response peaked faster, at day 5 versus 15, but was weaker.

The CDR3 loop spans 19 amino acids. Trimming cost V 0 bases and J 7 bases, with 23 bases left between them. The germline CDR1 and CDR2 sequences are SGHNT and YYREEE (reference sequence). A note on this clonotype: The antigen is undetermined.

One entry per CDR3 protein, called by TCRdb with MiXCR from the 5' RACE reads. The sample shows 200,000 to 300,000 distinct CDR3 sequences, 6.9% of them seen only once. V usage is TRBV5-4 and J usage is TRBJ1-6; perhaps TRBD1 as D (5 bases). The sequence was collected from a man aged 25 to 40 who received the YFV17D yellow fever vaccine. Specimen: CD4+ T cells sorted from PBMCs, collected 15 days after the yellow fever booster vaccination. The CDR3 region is CASSLAAPTGGRGNSPLHF. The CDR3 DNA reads TGTGCCAGCAGCTTGGCCGCCCCCACAGGTGGCCGGGGGAATTCACCCCTCCACTTT.